This T cell receptor beta chain was documented in a study of cytomegalovirus exposure and HLA in healthy donors. Points on this clone: Its cognate antigen is unknown.

The V segment lost 2 bases and the J segment 7 bases; nucleotides outside the gene matches: 4. The CDR3 spans 15 residues. Germline V gene lookup returns CDR1 SGHRS and CDR2 YFSETQ. Study-wide points: It was confirmed in vitro that a few of the CMV-associated chains were specific for CMV antigens.

The PCR had 60 Vbeta and 13 Jbeta primers. Assay: immunoSEQ multiplex PCR; the TCRdb copy retains only in-frame clones and omits some. The table includes roughly 190,000 clones, roughly 80% detected once. The sequenced sample was PBMCs. V and J are TRBV5-1 and TRBJ1-6, with 9 bases aligning to TRBD1. This receptor was obtained from a woman aged 25 to 39 in good health and CMV-seropositive. CDR3 sequence (DNA): TGCGCCAGCAGCTTACCGGGACAGGGCAATTCACCCCTCCACTTT. This encodes CASSLPGQGNSPLHF.